Following are 13 T cell receptor beta chains from one sample sequenced in a study of graft-versus-host responses after intestinal transplantation. Antigens for these TCRs are unknown. The table came from immunoSEQ multiplex PCR; TCRdb's copy has only in-frame clones and leaves some out. The repertoire holds fewer than 150,000 clones, with roughly 92% as singletons. The sample in question was unstimulated CD4+ T cells sorted from spleen or lymph node cells, obtained before intestinal transplant. The receptors here all came from a human donor who received an intestinal transplant.

V gene TRBV15 combines with J gene TRBJ1-3, with D perhaps matching TRBD1 (5 bases). V dropped 0 bases and J dropped 11 bases, with 14 bases sitting between them. The CDR3 is made up of 14 amino acids. From germline, CDR1 is LNHNV and CDR2 YYDKDF (reference sequence). In DNA form, the CDR3 reads TGTGCCACCAGCAGAGATAGAGGGGTTAGCGCCATATATTTT. Encoded protein: CATSRDRGVSAIYF.

The chain employs TRBV5-4 and TRBJ2-3; D perhaps matches TRBD1 (5 bases). Germline V lookup: CDR1 SGHNT, CDR2 YYREEE (reference sequence). The CDR3 covers 18 residues. V lost 2 bases and J 4 bases, leaving 23 bases between the germline ends. The CDR3 region has the DNA TGTGCCAGCAGCTTTGCCCGCTCGGTAGGGGTGGTGGCAGATACGCAGTATTTT. Translation: CASSFARSVGVVADTQYF.

The genes are TRBV9 and TRBJ1-2; D is ambiguous. Germline CDR1 reads SGDLS; CDR2 reads YYNGEE. The CDR3 has 13 amino acids. The V and J ends lost 0 bases and 5 bases respectively, with 8 bases between them. The CDR3 DNA is TGTGCCAGCAGCGTAGATGGAGGGTATGGCTACACCTTC. Translated: CASSVDGGYGYTF.

The rearrangement joins TRBV5-1 to TRBJ1-6; D uncertain. The CDR3 is made up of 12 amino acids. Deletions cut 1 base from V and 10 bases from J, with 6 bases between. CDR1 is SGHRS and CDR2 is YFSETQ in the germline V gene. The DNA of the CDR3 is TGCGCCAGCAGCTTGACAGAGTCACCCCTCCACTTT. Translated, it gives CASSLTESPLHF.

The chain carries TRBV11-2 and TRBJ1-3; weak D call: TRBD1 (6 bases). There are 15 residues in the CDR3. Between the trimmed V and J ends, which lost 1 base and 2 bases, there was a span of 9 bases. Per the germline V gene, CDR1 is SGHAT and CDR2 is FQNNGV. The CDR3 coding sequence is TGTGCCAGCAGCTTAGCACGGGGGCCTGGAAACACCATATATTTT. Its translation: CASSLARGPGNTIYF.

V and J are TRBV5-1 and TRBJ2-7, with TRBD2 matching over 11 bases. From germline, CDR1 is SGHRS and CDR2 YFSETQ. J was trimmed by 7 bases and V by 0 bases; bases with no gene match: 6. CDR3 length equals 15 residues. CDR3 region: CASSLAGLAGGEQYF. CDR3 sequence (DNA): TGCGCCAGCAGCTTGGCCGGGCTAGCGGGGGGTGAGCAGTACTTC.

The chain joins TRBV5-1 to TRBJ2-5; D ambiguous. Germline CDR1 is SGHRS and CDR2 is YFSETQ. V was trimmed by 1 base and J by 4 bases, leaving 2 bases between them. The CDR3 consists of 11 residues. The CDR3 coding sequence is TGCGCCAGCAGCTTGACAGAGACCCAGTACTTC. This sequence encodes CASSLTETQYF.

CDR3 nucleotide sequence: TGTGCCAGCAGACCCGGACAGAGCGTTTGGGAACTGTTTTTT. It is translated as CASRPGQSVWELFF. The rearrangement joins TRBV2 to TRBJ1-4; possibly TRBD1 for D (6 bases). The CDR3 has 14 amino acids. The V end was cut by 6 bases, the J end by 12 bases, with 20 bases between. Germline V CDR1 and CDR2: SNHLY, FYNNEI.

Turning to this clone: Germline and junction disagree at one end, which may indicate a read error. This rearrangement joins TRBV11-3 to TRBJ1-3; the match to TRBD1 covers 7 bases. This CDR3 is built from 16 residues. Germline-derived CDR1 and CDR2 are SGHNT and YENEEA. The chain's CDR3 is CASSIETGISGNTIYF. The CDR3 region has the DNA TGTGCCAGCAGCATAGAGACAGGGATCTCTGGAAACACCATATATTTT.

The rearrangement uses TRBV6-4 and TRBJ2-7; D unresolved. This CDR3 contains 14 residues. Trimming shortened V by 2 bases and J by 2 bases, and 10 bases separated the two germline ends. Germline values: CDR1 MRHNA, CDR2 SNTAGT. CDR3 region: CASSDRPTTYEQYF. As DNA, the CDR3 is TGTGCCAGCAGTGACAGGCCGACCACCTACGAGCAGTACTTC.

The V gene is TRBV5-1, the J gene TRBJ1-2; no firm D call. Germline assignment: CDR1 SGHRS and CDR2 YFSETQ. CDR3 size: 14 residues. V was shortened by 4 bases and J by 4 bases, with 14 bases between the two germline ends. The DNA for the CDR3 is TGCGCCAGCAGCACCTCGGCCGGGGTCTATGGCTACACCTTC. Amino acid sequence: CASSTSAGVYGYTF.

The chain joins TRBV29-1 to TRBJ1-1; the match to TRBD1 covers 8 bases. J was trimmed by 5 bases and V by 5 bases; bases with no gene match: 10. CDR3 length: 14 amino acids. Germline lookup yields CDR1 SQVTM and CDR2 ANQGSEA. CDR3 residues: CSVKTGGRGTEAFF. In DNA form, the CDR3 reads TGCAGCGTTAAAACAGGGGGGAGGGGGACTGAAGCTTTCTTT.

The V and J genes are TRBV10-3 and TRBJ1-2, with TRBD1 matching over 7 bases. Germline V gene data show CDR1 as ENHRY and CDR2 as SYGVKD. Trimming took 1 base from V and 1 from J; bases not matched to a gene: 3. The CDR3 totals 15 residues. The CDR3: CAISELDRNNYGYTF. The CDR3 coding sequence is TGTGCCATCAGTGAGTTGGACAGGAATAACTATGGCTACACCTTC.